This TCR beta chain was observed in a study of blood T cell repertoires in COVID-19. Sequenced by immunoSEQ multiplex PCR; TCRdb stores in-frame clones only, minus some. The sample includes 250,000 or so clones, around 88% of them seen just once. Germline trimming cut 11 bases from V and 4 bases from J; bases unmatched to any gene: 23. This CDR3 region has 19 residues. CDR1 and CDR2 from the germline V gene are MGHRA and YSYEKL. The chain links TRBV4-1 to TRBJ2-2, with TRBD2 matching over 9 bases. The clonotype was recovered from a woman aged 25-40 years with COVID-19, enrolled during active disease. Sequenced material: peripheral blood. CDR3: CARRPGGLAGGGGTGELFF. In DNA, the CDR3 is TGCGCCCGCCGGCCGGGGGGACTCGCGGGCGGGGGGGGCACCGGGGAGCTGTTTTTT.